This entry is about one T cell receptor beta chain. This sample is drawn from a study of blood T cell repertoires in COVID-19. The method was immunoSEQ multiplex PCR; TCRdb's version includes in-frame clones alone and lacks a portion of them. The sample shows 400,000 to 450,000 clones, about 89% of them seen only once. V was cut by 3 bases and J by 10 bases, with 13 bases left in between. There are 13 residues in the CDR3. Germline V lookup: CDR1 GTSNPN, CDR2 SVGIG (reference sequence). The sequenced sample was peripheral blood. The chain couples TRBV30 to TRBJ1-6, with a tentative D call TRBD1 (5 bases). This clonotype was sampled from a woman in her thirties or forties with COVID-19, enrolled during active disease. The CDR3 loop reads CAWSPQGRSPLHF. CDR3 in DNA: TGTGCCTGGAGCCCGCAGGGAAGATCACCCCTCCACTTT.